This T cell receptor beta chain emerged from a study of T cell responses to AZD1222 COVID-19 vaccine. Germline loops: CDR1 SEHNR, CDR2 FQNEAQ (reference sequence). This CDR3 comprises 16 residues. J lost 2 bases, V lost 4 bases, and 7 bases had no gene match. Only in-frame clones appear in the TCRdb table, and some are missing; sequencing was by immunoSEQ multiplex PCR. The table records about 45,000 clones, 60% to 85% of them present only once. Regarding the study as a whole: Once two AZD1222 doses were given, Spike-specific TCR breadth and depth went up. Females outnumbered males among donors, who were mostly white British; clonal diversity was possibly underestimated.

Concerning this clone itself: Its antigen is undetermined.

Sequences were derived from peripheral blood, sampled on day 0 of AZD1222 vaccination. This clonotype was sampled from an adult in good health. The chain is built from TRBV7-9 and TRBJ2-3; 9 bases align to TRBD2. CDR3 sequence: CASSSSQRGVTDTQYF. CDR3 in DNA: TGTGCCAGCAGCTCCTCACAGCGGGGGGTCACAGATACGCAGTATTTT.